Listed below are T cell receptor beta chains from one sample, sequenced in a study of cytomegalovirus exposure and HLA in healthy donors. Sequencing used immunoSEQ multiplex PCR; TCRdb keeps in-frame clones, though not all of them. The sample records some 100,000 clones, approximately 88% being singletons. The sequenced sample consisted of PBMCs. The receptors derive from a man in his late teens or twenties in good health and CMV-seronegative. Each CDR3 is given with its conserved first and last residue. A D gene is named only where the DNA matches it firmly.

j_call v_call d_call cdr3_aa cdr3_nt
TRBJ2-1 TRBV14 . CASSPRRAIYNEQFF TGTGCCAGCAGCCCAAGGCGGGCGATCTACAATGAGCAGTTCTTC
TRBJ1-2 TRBV7-9 TRBD1 CASSSGQHGYTF TGTGCCAGCAGCTCGGGACAGCACGGCTACACCTTC
TRBJ1-4 TRBV5-1 . CASSARFGGNSEKLFF TGCGCCAGCAGCGCCAGGTTCGGGGGGAATTCTGAAAAACTGTTTTTT
TRBJ1-5 TRBV7-2 TRBD1 CASSRQTGAYNQPQHF TGTGCCAGCAGCCGCCAGACAGGGGCGTACAATCAGCCCCAGCATTTT
TRBJ2-7 TRBV20-1 . CSAPKQYEQYF TGCAGTGCTCCAAAACAGTACGAGCAGTACTTC
TRBJ2-1 TRBV12-5 TRBD2 CASGSPRGGLSYNEQFF TGTGCTAGTGGTTCCCCCCGGGGGGGCCTATCCTACAATGAGCAGTTCTTC
TRBJ2-7 TRBV19 TRBD2 CASSTSGGRTYEQYF TGTGCCAGTAGTACGAGCGGGGGGCGAACCTACGAGCAGTACTTC
TRBJ2-3 TRBV10-1 TRBD1 CASSESTGSDTQYF TGCGCCAGCAGTGAGTCGACAGGGTCCGATACGCAGTATTTT
TRBJ2-3 TRBV5-1 TRBD1 CASSLWGTGAGKDTQYF TGCGCCAGCAGCTTGTGGGGGACAGGGGCCGGAAAGGATACGCAGTATTTT
TRBJ2-7 TRBV4-2 TRBD1 CASSLRDRGYEQYF TGTGCCAGCAGCCTCCGGGACAGGGGCTACGAGCAGTACTTC